This TCR beta chain derives from a study of CD8 T cells in ankylosing spondylitis. Researchers built TCR beta libraries using quantitative 5'-RACE with molecular barcodes. TCRdb fed the 5' RACE reads into MiXCR, producing one record per CDR3 protein. Of under 250,000 distinct CDR3 sequences listed, 32% were seen once; the top ten hold 4% to 5.5%. The clonotype originates from a male donor with ankylosing spondylitis or in good health (not recorded which). Sequencing used blood, either unsorted or a sorted T cell fraction (not recorded which).

The CDR3 here is CASSTTSGTYNEQFF. DNA of the CDR3: TGTGCCAGCAGCACCACTAGCGGAACCTACAATGAGCAGTTCTTC. V usage is TRBV12-3 or TRBV12-4 and J usage is TRBJ2-1; 8 bases are a match to TRBD2. CDR3 length: 15 residues. V shed 6 bases and J 2 bases; nucleotides not matched to a gene: 6.